The following is a TCR beta chain sequence with its context. This clone was detected once. Its recognized antigen is unknown. Qualities for individual bases were not recorded, and no much larger clone is one base off. Sequences SGHTA (CDR1) and FQGNSA (CDR2) are obtained from the germline V gene. The CDR3 covers 15 residues, taking in both the cysteine and the phenylalanine. The only DNA kept is the CDR3, 45 bases in frame from the first base. V was cut back by 5 bases and J by 1 base, leaving a gap of 13 bases between them. TCRbeta CDR3 regions were amplified from genomic DNA by means of the immunoSEQ Assay, a bias-controlled multiplex PCR. As for the authors' bioinformatics: Within the assay, amplification of reference gene primers was used to estimate how many nucleated cells each sample contained. To quantify the absolute abundance of each unique TCRbeta CDR3 rearrangement, sequence reads were collapsed and filtered. Productive Simpson clonality was computed per sample as the square root of Simpson's diversity index over productive rearrangements. In its TCRdb copy, this immuneACCESS table keeps in-frame sequences only and misses some clones. Where compared with another copy, unresolved V genes explain less than half of these, and the others have no known cause. V and J calls plus clone size are reproduced from that table; the DNA served to infer D and trimming. This sample comprises a few hundred thousand clones, roughly four fifths of them detected only once. Around 4.1% of the sample rests with the top ten.

Participants in the prospective study were aged about 18 to 100 years, lived in some 24 United States geographic areas, and enrolled through a virtual design. In the prospective study, participants were assigned to cohorts based on the clinical history participants reported in a screening survey and a study questionnaire. Each participant in the prospective study had whole blood, serum and a nasopharyngeal or oropharyngeal swab collected by mobile phlebotomists. Over a roughly 2-month period, participants in the prospective study had the option of providing additional blood draws and questionnaires. Before DNA extraction, blood samples from the prospective study were shipped at room temperature or frozen. The sample comes from a study of blood T cell repertoires in COVID-19 (dated by TCRdb to between 2020 and 2021). Some background on the complete study: Samples covering the acute and convalescent phases of COVID-19 were provided by collaborators in the United States, Italy and Spain. Subjects who had been exposed to COVID-19, were actively infected with it, or had recovered from it provided the deeply sampled blood TCRbeta repertoires that made up the dataset. Nearly every sample came with metadata listing a de-identified subject ID, COVID-19 status, age in years and sex. The samples were drawn from two sources: the first 160 participants of the ongoing ImmuneRACE study, and some 1,300 subjects contributed by 6 global collaborators. HLA class I and class II types, where available, came from metadata supplied by the sample provider rather than from assay-based typing. The prospective study material was composed of cDNA or gDNA derived from T cells, B-cell-depleted T cells, or PBMCs. The repertoires were released in a freely available public database intended as a resource for research on the immune response to SARS-CoV-2. Broad study findings and their caveats: The amount of clinical and demographic metadata varied by source and participant and was provided uncurated.

The sequence came from a man younger than 40 with acute COVID-19. This sequence uses TRBV7-2 and TRBJ2-3, and TRBD1 may be the D gene, going by 6 matching bases. The sequencing sample was made of PBMCs or T cells enriched from blood (not recorded which). This receptor has the CDR3 CASSLWDIGTDTQYF. The DNA sequence is given as TGTGCCAGCAGCCTTTGGGACATCGGCACAGATACGCAGTATTTT.